This T cell receptor beta chain emerged from a study of blood T cell repertoires in COVID-19. Germline loops: CDR1 GTSNPN, CDR2 SVGIG (reference sequence). Trimming cost V 2 bases and J 7 bases, with 17 bases left between them. The CDR3 covers 15 residues. Produced via immunoSEQ multiplex PCR; TCRdb's table is partial and in-frame only. The sample gives over 250,000 clones, 88% of which show up once; around 0.78% is in the top ten. The sequencing input was peripheral blood. The rearrangement links TRBV30 to TRBJ1-4, with a tentative D call TRBD1 (6 bases). This sequence originates from a woman between 25 and 40 years old with acute or convalescent COVID-19. The CDR3: CAWSPTGPVGEKLFF. Written as DNA, the CDR3 is TGTGCCTGGAGTCCCACAGGGCCAGTAGGTGAAAAACTGTTTTTT.